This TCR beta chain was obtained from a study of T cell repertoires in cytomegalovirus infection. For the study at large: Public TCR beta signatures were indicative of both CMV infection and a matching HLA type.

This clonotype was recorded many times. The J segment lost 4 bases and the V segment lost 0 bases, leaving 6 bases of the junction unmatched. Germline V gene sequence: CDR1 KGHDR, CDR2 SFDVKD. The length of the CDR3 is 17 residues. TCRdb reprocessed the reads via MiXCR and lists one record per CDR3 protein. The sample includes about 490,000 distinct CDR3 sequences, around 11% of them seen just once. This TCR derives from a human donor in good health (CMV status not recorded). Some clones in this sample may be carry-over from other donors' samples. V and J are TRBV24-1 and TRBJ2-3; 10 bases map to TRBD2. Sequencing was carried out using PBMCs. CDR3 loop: CATSDLQPAGGPDTQYF. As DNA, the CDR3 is TGTGCCACCAGTGATTTGCAGCCAGCGGGAGGGCCAGATACGCAGTATTTT.